What follows are 25 T cell receptor beta chains derived from one specimen sequenced in a study of graft-versus-host responses after intestinal transplantation. TCRdb's table, derived via immunoSEQ multiplex PCR, lists solely in-frame clones and lacks some. The table records approximately 90,000 clones, about 91% of them present only once. The antigens these receptors bind are not known. Source: unstimulated CD8+ T cells sorted from spleen or lymph node cells, taken before transplant. These receptor sequences come from a human donor who was the organ donor for an intestinal transplant.

The J gene is TRBJ2-7, the V gene TRBV27; maybe TRBD2 (6 bases). CDR1 is MNHEY, CDR2 SMNVEV, per germline (reference sequence). The CDR3 has 13 amino acids. V shed 5 bases and J shed 4 bases, with 12 bases lying between them. The CDR3 protein is CASSLTSMYEQYF. The CDR3 bases are TGTGCCAGCAGTCTGACTAGTATGTACGAGCAGTACTTC.

The CDR3 nucleotides read TGTGCCAGCAGCCCAAGGGCCGGGCTAGCGGGAGTCCATGAGCAGTTCTTC. Protein sequence: CASSPRAGLAGVHEQFF. The chain joins TRBV11-2 to TRBJ2-1, with 10 bases matching TRBD2. Germline-derived CDR1 and CDR2 are SGHAT and FQNNGV. CDR3 size: 17 residues. V shed 5 bases, J shed 8 bases, and the junction held 15 bases outside the gene matches.

J is TRBJ2-7 and V is TRBV10-3; D is unclear. CDR3 length: 11 residues. Germline lookup yields CDR1 ENHRY and CDR2 SYGVKD. V lost 4 bases and J lost 7, with 8 bases in between. The CDR3 sequence: CAISVLGEQYF. The CDR3 coding sequence is TGTGCCATCAGTGTGCTTGGGGAGCAGTACTTC.

This clone was observed a handful of times. The rearrangement joins TRBV6-5 to TRBJ2-7, with 7 nucleotides matching TRBD1. Germline CDR1 and CDR2: MNHEY and SVGAGI. After removal of 7 bases from V and 0 bases from J, the junction contained 6 bases not matched to a gene. The length of the CDR3 is 14 residues. CDR3 sequence: CASTQGDTSYEQYF. The CDR3 nucleotides read TGTGCCAGCACCCAGGGGGACACCTCCTACGAGCAGTACTTC.

The chain has TRBV12-5 and TRBJ2-1; 11 bases line up with TRBD1. Per germline, CDR1 LGHNT and CDR2 FRNRAP. The CDR3 totals 21 residues. The ends lost 3 bases at V and 0 bases at J; junction bases unmatched: 16. The CDR3 region has the DNA TGTGCTAGTGGTTTCCTATTTCTGGACAGGGGGCTCCTTATCTCCTACAATGAGCAGTTCTTC. It translates to CASGFLFLDRGLLISYNEQFF.

The rearrangement joins TRBV4-1 to TRBJ2-5, with D hard to call. With 1 base removed from V and 2 bases from J, the gap between germline ends came to 8 bases. The CDR3 sequence is 14 residues long. Per germline, CDR1 MGHRA and CDR2 YSYEKL. The CDR3 nucleotides are TGCGCCAGCAGCCAAGTGTCTTATCAAGAGACCCAGTACTTC. Protein sequence: CASSQVSYQETQYF.

V and J are TRBV25-1 and TRBJ2-3; 7 bases line up with TRBD1. Germline V CDR1 and CDR2: MGHDK, SYGVNS. The length of the CDR3 is 13 residues. V lost 11 bases and J lost 6; bases outside the gene matches: 11. The CDR3 loop is CAVSWGRGDTQYF. CDR3 DNA: TGTGCCGTATCTTGGGGCAGGGGGGATACGCAGTATTTT.

This sequence joins TRBV6-4 and TRBJ2-1, with 9 bases lining up with TRBD1. Per the germline V gene, CDR1 is MRHNA and CDR2 is SNTAGT. V dropped 5 bases and J dropped 4; count of bases not matched to a gene: 6. The CDR3 runs 15 residues. The chain's CDR3 is CASSTGQGKYNEQFF. As DNA, the CDR3 is TGTGCCAGCAGTACGGGACAGGGAAAGTACAATGAGCAGTTCTTC.

This clone has only a few counts. This chain links TRBV6-4 with TRBJ2-2; D remains unclear. This CDR3 is 13 amino acids long. Trimming pared 2 bases from V and 3 bases from J, leaving 4 bases between. Per germline, CDR1 MRHNA and CDR2 SNTAGT. DNA for the CDR3: TGTGCCAGCAGTGACGGGGACACCGGGGAGCTGTTTTTT. It encodes CASSDGDTGELFF.

J is TRBJ2-3 and V is TRBV4-1; D perhaps matches TRBD2 (6 bases). Germline V CDR1 and CDR2: MGHRA, YSYEKL. Trimming shortened V by 4 bases and J by 5 bases, and 16 bases separated the two germline ends. The length of the CDR3 is 15 residues. The DNA of the CDR3 is TGCGCCAGCAGCCCCCCCCGGGAGTTGCAAGATACGCAGTATTTT. Protein product: CASSPPRELQDTQYF.

For the CDR3, the DNA is TGTGCCAGCAGTACTATCCGGGACAGGGGCCACGAGCAGTACTTC. This encodes CASSTIRDRGHEQYF. The gene calls are TRBV28 and TRBJ2-7; 10 bases align to TRBD1. Germline V gene lookup returns CDR1 MDHEN and CDR2 SYDVKM. J was trimmed by 5 bases and V by 5 bases; bases with no gene match: 9. The length of the CDR3 is 15 residues.

The chain links TRBV13 to TRBJ2-3; TRBD2 agrees at 7 bases. Germline V gene lookup returns CDR1 PRHDT and CDR2 FYEKMQ (reference sequence). With 5 bases clipped from V and 5 bases from J, the junction kept 10 bases outside the gene matches. The CDR3 extends over 15 amino acids. The CDR3 region is CASSPTSEWIDTQYF. In DNA form, the CDR3 reads TGTGCCAGCAGCCCCACTAGCGAGTGGATAGATACGCAGTATTTT.

This chain joins TRBV15 and TRBJ2-2; D is possibly TRBD2 (6 bases). Germline loops: CDR1 LNHNV, CDR2 YYDKDF (reference sequence). This CDR3 region has 18 residues. V shed 0 bases and J shed 0 bases, with 14 bases lying between them. CDR3 bases: TGTGCCACCAGCAGAGATGAATGGGGGGAACCGAACACCGGGGAGCTGTTTTTT. As protein: CATSRDEWGEPNTGELFF.

J is TRBJ2-1 and V is TRBV6-5, with D unclear. V was pared by 6 bases and J by 0 bases, with 12 bases between. This CDR3 is built from 15 residues. The germline gives CDR1 MNHEY, CDR2 SVGAGI. CDR3 region: CASSPDESSYNEQFF. CDR3 in DNA: TGTGCCAGCAGCCCGGACGAAAGCTCCTACAATGAGCAGTTCTTC.

The chain recombines TRBV4-1 with TRBJ1-1; weak D call: TRBD1 (5 bases). V gave up 0 bases and J gave up 3 bases, with 23 bases separating them. This CDR3 is built from 19 residues. The V gene's germline CDR1 is MGHRA and CDR2 YSYEKL. CDR3 DNA: TGCGCCAGCAGCCAAGATCACTTTTCCCCGAGCGTGGGGGACACTGAAGCTTTCTTT. Residues: CASSQDHFSPSVGDTEAFF.

As for this clone: Distinct nucleotide sequences in the sample also encode this CDR3. The genes are TRBV5-1 and TRBJ2-7; D unclear. The CDR3 is 12 residues long. From germline, CDR1 is SGHRS and CDR2 YFSETQ. Trimming left V 2 bases short and J 3 bases short, with 6 bases between. CDR3 DNA: TGCGCCAGCAGCTTTGACGGCTACGAGCAGTACTTC. Its protein product is CASSFDGYEQYF.

The CDR3 DNA sequence: TGTGCCATCGACTCAGGGGCTCTTGAAGCTTTCTTT. Translated: CAIDSGALEAFF. The rearrangement joins TRBV28 to TRBJ1-1; tentatively, D is TRBD1 (6 bases). The CDR3 runs to 12 residues. V lost 10 bases, J lost 7 bases, and 16 bases lay in between. Germline V gene lookup returns CDR1 MDHEN and CDR2 SYDVKM. Full variable domain (rest looked up from reference TRBV28 and TRBJ1-1): DVKVTQSSRYLVKRTGEKVFLECVQDMDHENMFWYRQDPGLGLRLIYFSYDVKMKEKGDIPEGYSVSREKKERFSLILESASTNQTSMYLCAIDSGALEAFFGQGTRLTVV.

This chain connects TRBV5-5 to TRBJ1-2; maybe TRBD1 (6 bases). Germline CDR1 reads SGHKS; CDR2 reads YYEKEE (reference sequence). This CDR3 contains 15 residues. Deletions cut 2 bases from V and 3 bases from J, with 14 bases between. The CDR3 sequence: CASSFATGLDYGYTF. In DNA form, the CDR3 reads TGTGCCAGCAGCTTTGCCACAGGGTTAGACTATGGCTACACCTTC.

V usage is TRBV15 and J usage is TRBJ1-2; maybe TRBD1 (5 bases). The CDR3 length is 13 residues. The germline V gene has CDR1 LNHNV and CDR2 YYDKDF (reference sequence). V was cut by 1 base and J by 8 bases, with 11 bases left in between. In DNA form, the CDR3 reads TGTGCCACCAGCAGAGGGGACGACAAGGGCTACACCTTC. Translating it yields CATSRGDDKGYTF.

The gene calls are TRBV9 and TRBJ2-7; perhaps TRBD1 as D (5 bases). CDR3 length: 13 residues. The V gene's germline CDR1 is SGDLS and CDR2 YYNGEE. V shed 4 bases and J shed 4 bases, with 12 bases lying between them. The DNA of the CDR3 is TGTGCCAGCAGCCCTGGGGCAGTTTACGAGCAGTACTTC. The encoded protein is CASSPGAVYEQYF.

The V call is TRBV10-3, the J call TRBJ1-4, with D possibly being TRBD1 (5 bases). Germline lookup yields CDR1 ENHRY and CDR2 SYGVKD. With 10 bases removed from V and 3 bases from J, the gap between germline ends came to 12 bases. The CDR3 runs 13 residues. The CDR3 DNA is TGTGCCACCCGGGGGTCGGCTAATGAAAAACTGTTTTTT. Its protein product is CATRGSANEKLFF.

The V gene is TRBV7-9, the J gene TRBJ2-2; the D is unclear. Trimming took off 2 bases at V and 2 bases at J, with 0 bases between the two ends. Germline V gene lookup returns CDR1 SEHNR and CDR2 FQNEAQ (reference sequence). The CDR3 consists of 12 residues. Written as DNA, the CDR3 is TGTGCCAGCAGCTTAAACACCGGGGAGCTGTTTTTT. Translating gives CASSLNTGELFF.

J is TRBJ2-7 and V is TRBV11-3, with D unresolved. CDR1 and CDR2 from the germline V gene are SGHNT and YENEEA. The CDR3 contains 12 residues. With 3 bases removed from V and 6 bases from J, the gap between germline ends came to 9 bases. CDR3 bases: TGTGCCAGCAGCTTCGTTCAGTTCGAGCAGTACTTC. It encodes CASSFVQFEQYF.

This clone was seen only once. The chain joins TRBV7-9 to TRBJ2-2, with D possibly matching TRBD2 (6 bases). V lost 5 bases and J 5 bases, leaving 15 bases between the germline ends. This CDR3 has 15 residues. Germline loops: CDR1 SEHNR, CDR2 FQNEAQ (reference sequence). The CDR3 loop is CASSLVPRGTGELFF. CDR3 bases: TGTGCCAGCAGCCTCGTCCCGCGGGGAACCGGGGAGCTGTTTTTT.

This chain uses TRBV6-5 with TRBJ2-2; perhaps TRBD2 as D (5 bases). The CDR3 totals 14 residues. Germline V lookup: CDR1 MNHEY, CDR2 SVGAGI. V was shortened by 2 bases and J by 5 bases, with 9 bases between the two germline ends. For the CDR3, the DNA is TGTGCCAGCAGTTACCCCGGGGAAACCGGGGAGCTGTTTTTT. Protein sequence: CASSYPGETGELFF.